This TCR beta chain was recovered during a study of spatial heterogeneity in lung cancer. TCRdb reprocessed the 5' RACE reads with MiXCR, giving one entry per CDR3 protein. There are around 20,000 distinct CDR3 sequences in the sample; about 7.5% occur only once, and roughly 23% lies in the top ten. This clonotype was seen ten or more times. What it recognizes is unknown. Study-wide results and caveats: Mutation tallies in tumors tracked expanded intratumoral alpha and beta TCR counts.

Documented time point: sample taken at primary tumor resection. This clonotype was obtained from a male donor with early-stage non-small cell lung cancer. This specimen was lung tumor tissue, taken at surgery.

CDR3 in DNA: TGCGCCAGCAGCCAAGTTAATAGGGATACGCAGTATTTT. It is translated as CASSQVNRDTQYF. V and J are TRBV4-1 and TRBJ2-3; D is unclear. Germline V CDR1 and CDR2: MGHRA, YSYEKL. V was cut by 1 base and J by 6 bases, with 8 bases left in between. This CDR3 contains 13 residues.